This is a list of T cell receptor beta chains from one sample in a study of blood T cell repertoires in COVID-19. Measured with immunoSEQ multiplex PCR; TCRdb has only the in-frame clones, and not every one. Of 80,000 to 90,000 clones listed, around 85% are singletons. The sample was peripheral blood. The receptors were sampled from a man between 65 and 79 years old with acute or convalescent COVID-19. The CDR3 runs from the conserved cysteine through the conserved F or W. The D gene is left open where the match is weak. For some rows the clone size is stated as once, few or many, or as a class when expanded; others skip it.

D gene: .; J gene: TRBJ1-4; clone size: .; V gene: TRBV19; CDR3 DNA: TGTGCCAGTGCTCAGGCAGGTGAAAAACTGTTTTTT; CDR3 protein: CASAQAGEKLFF
D gene: .; J gene: TRBJ1-6; clone size: .; V gene: TRBV6-1; CDR3 DNA: TGTGCCAGCAGTGAGGGTCCAGAGGGCTATAATTCACCCCTCCACTTT; CDR3 protein: CASSEGPEGYNSPLHF
D gene: TRBD1; J gene: TRBJ1-1; clone size: few; V gene: TRBV10-3; CDR3 DNA: TGTGCCATCAAAGAGGTGGGACAGGGGGCGGAAGCTTTCTTT; CDR3 protein: CAIKEVGQGAEAFF
D gene: .; J gene: TRBJ1-4; clone size: .; V gene: TRBV2; CDR3 DNA: TGTGCCAGCAGTGACACTGGGGCAATGGGTGAAAAACTGTTTTTT; CDR3 protein: CASSDTGAMGEKLFF
D gene: .; J gene: TRBJ1-5; clone size: .; V gene: TRBV19; CDR3 DNA: TGTGCCAGTACCTGGGGGGGGGCAGGTCAGCCCCAGCATTTT; CDR3 protein: CASTWGGAGQPQHF
D gene: TRBD1; J gene: TRBJ2-2; clone size: once; V gene: TRBV11-2; CDR3 DNA: TGTGCCAGCAGCCCACAGGGGACCGACACCGGGGAGCTGTTTTTT; CDR3 protein: CASSPQGTDTGELFF
D gene: .; J gene: TRBJ1-6; clone size: .; V gene: TRBV19; CDR3 DNA: TGTGCCAGTAGTAAACCCGAGGAGAGTTCACCCCTCCACTTT; CDR3 protein: CASSKPEESSPLHF
D gene: TRBD1; J gene: TRBJ2-2; clone size: .; V gene: TRBV11-2; CDR3 DNA: TGTGCCAGCAGCTACCCGGGACAGAGACCTTTCGGGGAGCTGTTTTTT; CDR3 protein: CASSYPGQRPFGELFF
D gene: TRBD2; J gene: TRBJ2-4; clone size: .; V gene: TRBV6-5; CDR3 DNA: TGTGCCAGCAACCTCGGGGGGACCAAAAACATTCAGTACTTC; CDR3 protein: CASNLGGTKNIQYF
D gene: .; J gene: TRBJ2-2; clone size: .; V gene: TRBV2; CDR3 DNA: TGTGCCAGCAGTCCAGGGTTTTCGGGCACCGGGGAGCTGTTTTTT; CDR3 protein: CASSPGFSGTGELFF
D gene: .; J gene: TRBJ2-2; clone size: .; V gene: TRBV18; CDR3 DNA: TGTGCCAGCTCACCGACAGCCGCGAACACCGGGGAGCTGTTTTTT; CDR3 protein: CASSPTAANTGELFF
D gene: .; J gene: TRBJ1-5; clone size: .; V gene: TRBV19; CDR3 DNA: TGTGCCAGTAGTTTCCGGACAGCTCCTCCAGGGCAGCCCCAGCATTTT; CDR3 protein: CASSFRTAPPGQPQHF
D gene: TRBD2; J gene: TRBJ2-2; clone size: .; V gene: TRBV10-3; CDR3 DNA: TGTGCCACCAGGGGACTAGAGAACACCGGGGAGCTGTTTTTT; CDR3 protein: CATRGLENTGELFF
D gene: TRBD1; J gene: TRBJ1-2; clone size: once; V gene: TRBV27; CDR3 DNA: TGTGCCAGCAGTTTAGCAACAGGGGGGAACTATGGCTACACCTTC; CDR3 protein: CASSLATGGNYGYTF
D gene: TRBD1; J gene: TRBJ1-4; clone size: .; V gene: TRBV7-8; CDR3 DNA: TGTGCCAGCAGCTTATTAGGGACAGGGGACGAAAAACTGTTTTTT; CDR3 protein: CASSLLGTGDEKLFF
D gene: TRBD1; J gene: TRBJ2-1; clone size: .; V gene: TRBV14; CDR3 DNA: TGTGCCAGCAGCCAAGACGACAGGGGTTACTACAATGAGCAGTTCTTC; CDR3 protein: CASSQDDRGYYNEQFF
D gene: .; J gene: TRBJ2-5; clone size: .; V gene: TRBV3-1/TRBV3-2; CDR3 DNA: TGTGCCAGCAGCCAAGATCTGACAGGTCCCACGGAGACCCAGTACTTC; CDR3 protein: CASSQDLTGPTETQYF
D gene: .; J gene: TRBJ1-6; clone size: .; V gene: TRBV28; CDR3 DNA: TGTGCCAGCAGGGGAGGGAAGAATTCACCCCTCCACTTT; CDR3 protein: CASRGGKNSPLHF
D gene: TRBD1; J gene: TRBJ2-7; clone size: .; V gene: TRBV4-1; CDR3 DNA: TGCGCCAGCAGCCCGAGGACAGGGGTCTACGAGCAGTACTTC; CDR3 protein: CASSPRTGVYEQYF
D gene: TRBD1; J gene: TRBJ1-1; clone size: .; V gene: TRBV3-1/TRBV3-2; CDR3 DNA: TGTGCCAGCAGGACGACAGGGGGCCAGAGGGCTTTCTTT; CDR3 protein: CASRTTGGQRAFF